This T cell receptor (beta chain) is from a study of blood T cell repertoires in COVID-19. Whole-study context: T cells, B-cell-depleted T cells, or PBMCs supplied cDNA or gDNA.

Germline lookup yields CDR1 KGHSH and CDR2 LQKENI. CDR3 length equals 16 residues. V was clipped by 0 bases and J by 2 bases; unmatched bases: 3. Sequencing was performed with immunoSEQ multiplex PCR; in TCRdb, only in-frame clones are kept and a portion is missing. This table holds fewer than 250,000 clones, 85% found once. This chain connects TRBV18 to TRBJ1-5; TRBD1 matches 8 bases. Sequenced input: PBMCs or T cells enriched from blood (not recorded which). This TCR came from a woman aged 50 to 60 with acute COVID-19. The CDR3 reads CASSPPGQVGNQPQHF. The CDR3 DNA follows: TGTGCCAGCTCACCACCGGGACAGGTTGGCAATCAGCCCCAGCATTTT.